These T cell receptor beta chains were read from a single sample in a study of beta chain features in type 1 diabetes. This table comes from immunoSEQ multiplex PCR, and its TCRdb copy is limited to in-frame clones, with some not included. The data show more than 300,000 clones, with about 14% seen just once and under 0.02% held by the top ten. The sequenced sample was naive CD4+ T cells from blood. These receptors all stem from a woman between 18 and 29 years old in good health. The CDR3 runs from the conserved cysteine through the conserved F or W. Each record gives: J gene, V gene, D gene, clone size, CDR3 DNA, CDR3 protein. The D gene is left open where the match is weak. Only part of the rows carry a size: once, few, many, or a class if the clone is expanded.

>TRBJ2-7|TRBV7-2|TRBD2|.
TGTGCCAGCAGCTCATCGGGAGGCCACTACGAGCAGTACTTC
CASSSSGGHYEQYF
>TRBJ2-7|TRBV29-1|.|few
TGCAGCAGTCTGGGGAGCGACGAGCAGTACTTC
CSSLGSDEQYF
>TRBJ2-5|TRBV6-4|.|.
TGTGCCAGCAGTGTCGGGAAAGGCGAGACCCAGTACTTC
CASSVGKGETQYF
>TRBJ2-1|TRBV5-1|.|.
TGCGCCAGCAGCTTGGGACTCCTACGGAGAAATGAGCAGTTCTTC
CASSLGLLRRNEQFF
>TRBJ2-4|TRBV5-1|.|.
TGCGCCAGCAGCTTGGACGGGTTTAGCCAAAACATTCAGTACTTC
CASSLDGFSQNIQYF
>TRBJ2-2|TRBV4-2|.|.
TGTGCCAGCAGCCAAGATAGTGGGACATTAACCGGGGAGCTGTTTTTT
CASSQDSGTLTGELFF
>TRBJ2-7|TRBV7-3|.|.
TGTGCCAGCAGCTTTAGTCGATACGAGCAGTACTTC
CASSFSRYEQYF
>TRBJ2-1|TRBV28|TRBD2|.
TGTGCCAGCAGTTTAGCGGGAGGGCCTTCCAATGAGCAGTTCTTC
CASSLAGGPSNEQFF
>TRBJ1-4|TRBV5-1|.|.
TGCGCCAGCAGCCCAGGGACAAGTAATGAAAAACTGTTTTTT
CASSPGTSNEKLFF
>TRBJ2-3|TRBV7-3|.|few
TGTGCCAGCAGCGACCATAGTAGCGGCACAGATACGCAGTATTTT
CASSDHSSGTDTQYF
>TRBJ1-5|TRBV30|TRBD1|few
TGTGCCTGGAGTGTGCCCCCGGGACAGGACCCATCGCCCCAGCATTTT
CAWSVPPGQDPSPQHF
>TRBJ2-7|TRBV28|.|few
TGTGCCAGCAGTCGAGCCTCCTACGAGCAGTACTTC
CASSRASYEQYF
>TRBJ2-7|TRBV18|.|.
TGTGCCAGCTCACCAAGAAGCCGGGACACCAGCTCCTACGAGCAGTACTTC
CASSPRSRDTSSYEQYF
>TRBJ2-5|TRBV7-2|.|few
TGTGCCAGCAGCCCACCCGGTCACCAAGAGACCCAGTACTTC
CASSPPGHQETQYF
>TRBJ2-1|TRBV18|.|.
TGTGCCAGCTCACCAGGCCCACAGGGCCTCTCCTACAATGAGCAGTTCTTC
CASSPGPQGLSYNEQFF
>TRBJ1-1|TRBV18|.|few
TGTGCCAGCTCACCGTTCAGGGGAAGTGGATTGAACACTGAAGCTTTCTTT
CASSPFRGSGLNTEAFF
>TRBJ2-2|TRBV9|.|.
TGTGCCAGCAGCGCTCAGGGGACCCACAACACCGGGGAGCTGTTTTTT
CASSAQGTHNTGELFF
>TRBJ2-1|TRBV5-1|TRBD1|few
TGCGCCAGCAGCATAACCGGGACAGTCTACAATGAGCAGTTCTTC
CASSITGTVYNEQFF
>TRBJ2-3|TRBV5-4|TRBD1|.
TGTGCCAGCAGCTTGGGTGGACAGGGGCGCACAGATACGCAGTATTTT
CASSLGGQGRTDTQYF
>TRBJ1-5|TRBV29-1|TRBD1|.
TGCAGCGTTACAGGGGGTAGCAATCAGCCCCAGCATTTT
CSVTGGSNQPQHF
>TRBJ2-6|TRBV7-8|TRBD1|.
TGTGCCAGCAGCCTGACCGGGGACAGGCTCCTCTCTGGGGCCAACGTCCTGACTTTC
CASSLTGDRLLSGANVLTF
>TRBJ1-5|TRBV2|.|.
TGTGCCAGCAGTACAGAGAACAGTGGGAGCAATCAGCCCCAGCATTTT
CASSTENSGSNQPQHF
>TRBJ1-1|TRBV11-2|.|.
TGTGCCAGCAGCCGATCCGGGAACACTGAAGCTTTCTTT
CASSRSGNTEAFF
>TRBJ2-1|TRBV10-3|TRBD1|few
TGTGCCATCAGTGAAACAGGGGGATCATTGGAGCAGTTCTTC
CAISETGGSLEQFF
>TRBJ2-1|TRBV7-9|TRBD1|few
TGTGCCAGCAGTTCGAGGGGACAGGCGTACAATGAGCAGTTCTTC
CASSSRGQAYNEQFF
>TRBJ2-7|TRBV5-1|TRBD1|.
TGCGCCAGCAGCTTATCCGGGACAGGGTTGTACGAGCAGTACTTC
CASSLSGTGLYEQYF
>TRBJ1-2|TRBV4-2|.|.
TGTGCCAGCAGCCAAGCCAGGAACTATGGCTACACCTTC
CASSQARNYGYTF
>TRBJ2-4|TRBV13|TRBD1|few
TGTGCCAGCAGCTTACTTTGGGACAGGGGTATTCGGCAAGCCAAAAACATTCAGTACTTC
CASSLLWDRGIRQAKNIQYF
>TRBJ1-5|TRBV9|TRBD1|few
TGTGCCAGCAGCGGCCGGACAGGGTTTGGCCAGCCCCAGCATTTT
CASSGRTGFGQPQHF
>TRBJ1-5|TRBV30|.|.
TGTGCCTGGAGCCTCCCGAGAAATCAGCCCCAGCATTTT
CAWSLPRNQPQHF
>TRBJ2-1|TRBV7-3|TRBD2|.
TGTGCCAGCAGCTCCACTCTAGCGGGCTTCAATGAGCAGTTCTTC
CASSSTLAGFNEQFF
>TRBJ1-1|TRBV30|TRBD1|once
TGTGCCTGGAGCCGCCGGGACAGGGGACGGACTGAAGCTTTCTTT
CAWSRRDRGRTEAFF
>TRBJ1-4|TRBV2|.|few
TGTGCCAGCCAGGTGGCAACTAATGAAAAACTGTTTTTT
CASQVATNEKLFF
>TRBJ2-5|TRBV7-9|.|.
TGTGCCAGCAGCTTCAGGGAGACCCAGTACTTC
CASSFRETQYF
>TRBJ2-7|TRBV20-1|.|.
TGCAGTGCTAGCCTTGTTCGCGAGCAGTACTTC
CSASLVREQYF
>TRBJ2-7|TRBV30|TRBD1|.
TGTGCCTGGAGCGGGGGACAGGGGACCTACGAGCAGTACTTC
CAWSGGQGTYEQYF
>TRBJ1-2|TRBV28|TRBD1|.
TGTGCCAGCGGAGGACAGGGAAACTATGGCTACACCTTC
CASGGQGNYGYTF
>TRBJ1-4|TRBV30|TRBD1|few
TGTGCCTGGAGTGTACCGGGACAGGGCAATGAAAAACTGTTTTTT
CAWSVPGQGNEKLFF
>TRBJ2-2|TRBV7-7|TRBD2|.
TGTGCCAGCAGCCGCGGGACTAGTCGAACCGGGGAGCTGTTTTTT
CASSRGTSRTGELFF
>TRBJ1-2|TRBV30|.|.
TGTGCCTGGACCGCTAAGGAGGGGCATTCGTCTGGCTACACCTTC
CAWTAKEGHSSGYTF
>TRBJ2-6|TRBV30|TRBD1|few
TGTGCCTGGAGTCCCGGGACAGGGGTTGGTGTCCTGACTTTC
CAWSPGTGVGVLTF
>TRBJ2-5|TRBV18|.|few
TGTGCCAGCAGGCCAACAGGGATGACAGAGACCCAGTACTTC
CASRPTGMTETQYF
>TRBJ2-2|TRBV2|.|.
TGTGCCAGCATTTTTGATCGAGAGGAGCTGTTTTTT
CASIFDREELFF
>TRBJ2-1|TRBV20-1|.|few
TGCAGTGCTAGGAGGAGTGGTGAGCAGTTCTTC
CSARRSGEQFF
>TRBJ2-7|TRBV7-9|.|.
TGTGCCAGCAGCTTAGCGGGAGGGGGCGAGCAGTACTTC
CASSLAGGGEQYF
>TRBJ2-3|TRBV29-1|TRBD1|.
TGCAGCGTCGATCGAGGACAGGAAAGCACAGATACGCAGTATTTT
CSVDRGQESTDTQYF
>TRBJ2-1|TRBV27|TRBD2|few
TGTGCCAGCAGTCTCCCCGGGACTACCAATGAGCAGTTCTTC
CASSLPGTTNEQFF
>TRBJ1-4|TRBV7-9|TRBD1|.
TGTGCCAGCAGCCTCGGACAGGGGAATGAAAAACTGTTTTTT
CASSLGQGNEKLFF
>TRBJ1-1|TRBV7-2|.|.
TGTGCCAGCAGCTTAGCGAACATCCTTGAAGCTTTCTTT
CASSLANILEAFF
>TRBJ2-1|TRBV25-1|.|few
TGTGCCAGCAGTGAGGTGAAGGGGAGGCCCTCCTACAATGAGCAGTTCTTC
CASSEVKGRPSYNEQFF
>TRBJ1-1|TRBV27|.|.
TGTGCCAGCAGTATGAAGGGGGTTAGCACTGAAGCTTTCTTT
CASSMKGVSTEAFF
>TRBJ1-1|TRBV28|TRBD1|few
TGTGCCACCACAGGGGTTGGAGCTTTCTTT
CATTGVGAFF
>TRBJ2-3|TRBV5-1|TRBD2|few
TGCGCCAGCAGCCCGGGACTAGCGGTGGATACGCAGTATTTT
CASSPGLAVDTQYF
>TRBJ2-1|TRBV9|TRBD2|.
TGTGCCAGCAGCGTAGGGACTAGCGGGACCAATGAGCAGTTCTTC
CASSVGTSGTNEQFF
>TRBJ2-7|TRBV28|.|.
TGTTCCCTCGGGACGGGACTTTCCTACGAGCAGTACTTC
CSLGTGLSYEQYF
>TRBJ2-7|TRBV5-4|.|few
TGTGCCAGCAGCTTTCAGGTGCCCTACGAGCAGTACTTC
CASSFQVPYEQYF
>TRBJ2-1|TRBV30|.|.
TGTGCCTGGAGTGTGGGCGGGACCCACAATGAGCAGTTCTTC
CAWSVGGTHNEQFF